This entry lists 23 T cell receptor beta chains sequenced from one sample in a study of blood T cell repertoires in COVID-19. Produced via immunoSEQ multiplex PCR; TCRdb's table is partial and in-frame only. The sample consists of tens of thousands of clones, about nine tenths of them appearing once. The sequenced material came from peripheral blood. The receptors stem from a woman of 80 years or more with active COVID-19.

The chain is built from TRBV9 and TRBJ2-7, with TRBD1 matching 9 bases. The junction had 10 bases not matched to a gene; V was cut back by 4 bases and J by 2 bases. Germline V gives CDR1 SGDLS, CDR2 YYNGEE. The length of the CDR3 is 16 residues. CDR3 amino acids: CASSPRGDRATYEQYF. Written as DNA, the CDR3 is TGTGCCAGCAGCCCCAGGGGGGACAGGGCGACCTACGAGCAGTACTTC. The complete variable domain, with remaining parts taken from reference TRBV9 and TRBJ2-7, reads DSGVTQTPKHLITATGQRVTLRCSPRSGDLSVYWYQQSLDQGLQFLIQYYNGEERAKGNILERFSAQQFPDLHSELNLSSLELGDSALYFCASSPRGDRATYEQYFGPGTRLTVT.

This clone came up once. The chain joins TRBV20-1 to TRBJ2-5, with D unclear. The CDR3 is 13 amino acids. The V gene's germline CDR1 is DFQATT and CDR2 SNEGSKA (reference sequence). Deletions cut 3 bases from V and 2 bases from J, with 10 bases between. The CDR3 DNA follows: TGCAGTGCTAGTGTGGGCAATCAAGAGACCCAGTACTTC. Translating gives CSASVGNQETQYF.

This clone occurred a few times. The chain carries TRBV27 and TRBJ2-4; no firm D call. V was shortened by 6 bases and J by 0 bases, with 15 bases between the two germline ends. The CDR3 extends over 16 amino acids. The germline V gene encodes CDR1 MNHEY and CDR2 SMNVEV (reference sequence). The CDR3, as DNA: TGTGCCAGCAGCCCGGCCCTAGGATTAGCCAAAAACATTCAGTACTTC. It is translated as CASSPALGLAKNIQYF.

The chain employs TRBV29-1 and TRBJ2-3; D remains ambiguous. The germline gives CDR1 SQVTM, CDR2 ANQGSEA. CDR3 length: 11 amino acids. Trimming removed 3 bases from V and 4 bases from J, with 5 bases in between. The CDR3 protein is CSVDRSDTQYF. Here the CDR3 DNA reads TGCAGCGTTGACCGGTCAGATACGCAGTATTTT.

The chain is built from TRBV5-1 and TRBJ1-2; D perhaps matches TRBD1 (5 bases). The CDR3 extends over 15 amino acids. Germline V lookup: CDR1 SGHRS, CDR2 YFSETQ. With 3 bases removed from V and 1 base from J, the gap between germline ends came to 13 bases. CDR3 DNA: TGCGCCAGCAGCTCAGGACACGGTATTAACTATGGCTACACCTTC. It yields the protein CASSSGHGINYGYTF.

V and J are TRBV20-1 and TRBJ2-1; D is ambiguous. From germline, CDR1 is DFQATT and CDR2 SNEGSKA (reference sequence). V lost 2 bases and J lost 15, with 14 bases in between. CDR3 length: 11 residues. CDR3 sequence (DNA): TGCAGTGCTAGAACTACCGCCCAACGGTTCTTC. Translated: CSARTTAQRFF.

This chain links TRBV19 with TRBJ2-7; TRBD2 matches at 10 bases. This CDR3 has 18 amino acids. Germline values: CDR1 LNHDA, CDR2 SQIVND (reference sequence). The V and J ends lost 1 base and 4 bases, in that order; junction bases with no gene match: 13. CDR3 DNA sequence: TGTGCCAGTAGTATAGGGGGACTAGCGCTACAAGGGTTGTACGAGCAGTACTTC. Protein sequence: CASSIGGLALQGLYEQYF.

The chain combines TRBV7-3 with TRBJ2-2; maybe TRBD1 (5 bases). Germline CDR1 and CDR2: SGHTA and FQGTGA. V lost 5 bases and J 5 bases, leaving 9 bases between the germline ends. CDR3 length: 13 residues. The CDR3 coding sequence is TGTGCCAGCAGCCCCCAGGGTACCGGGGAGCTGTTTTTT. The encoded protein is CASSPQGTGELFF.

In nucleotides, the CDR3 is TGTGCCAGCTCACTTACGAGGACAGATGCCGAGCAGTACTTC. The encoded protein is CASSLTRTDAEQYF. This chain joins TRBV18 and TRBJ2-7, with D tentatively TRBD1 (6 bases). The V end was cut by 4 bases, the J end by 6 bases, with 16 bases between. This CDR3 is 14 amino acids long. Germline CDR1 and CDR2: KGHSH and LQKENI. The variable domain in full, completed from reference TRBV18 and TRBJ2-7, reads NAGVMQNPRHLVRRRGQEARLRCSPMKGHSHVYWYRQLPEEGLKFMVYLQKENIIDESGMPKERFSAEFPKEGPSILRIQQVVRGDSAAYFCASSLTRTDAEQYFGPGTRLTVT.

For the CDR3, the DNA is TGTGCCAGCAGCCGTCCAGTGAACACTGAAGCTTTCTTT. This gives the protein CASSRPVNTEAFF. The chain recombines TRBV6-2 or TRBV6-3 with TRBJ1-1; D not certain. Trimming removed 6 bases from V and 0 bases from J, with 8 bases in between. This CDR3 is built from 13 residues. The germline V gene has CDR1 MNHEY and CDR2 SVGEGT.

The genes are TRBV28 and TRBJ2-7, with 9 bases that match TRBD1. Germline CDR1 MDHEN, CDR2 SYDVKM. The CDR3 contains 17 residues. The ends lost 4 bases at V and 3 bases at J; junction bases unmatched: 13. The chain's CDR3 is CASSSPGTGMYFYEQYF. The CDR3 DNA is TGTGCCAGCAGTTCCCCCGGGACAGGGATGTACTTCTACGAGCAGTACTTC.

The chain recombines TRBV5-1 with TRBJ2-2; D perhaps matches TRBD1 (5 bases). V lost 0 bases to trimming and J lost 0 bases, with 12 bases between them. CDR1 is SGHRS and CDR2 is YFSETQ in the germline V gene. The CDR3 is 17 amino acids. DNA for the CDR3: TGCGCCAGCAGCTTGGATCCGCAGGGAACGAACACCGGGGAGCTGTTTTTT. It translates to CASSLDPQGTNTGELFF.

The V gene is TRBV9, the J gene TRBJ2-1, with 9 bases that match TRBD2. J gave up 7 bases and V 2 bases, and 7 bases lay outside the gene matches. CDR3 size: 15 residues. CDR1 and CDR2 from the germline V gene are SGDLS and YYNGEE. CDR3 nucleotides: TGTGCCAGCAGCGTGTTAGCGGGAGTCGGTAATGAGCAGTTCTTC. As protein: CASSVLAGVGNEQFF.

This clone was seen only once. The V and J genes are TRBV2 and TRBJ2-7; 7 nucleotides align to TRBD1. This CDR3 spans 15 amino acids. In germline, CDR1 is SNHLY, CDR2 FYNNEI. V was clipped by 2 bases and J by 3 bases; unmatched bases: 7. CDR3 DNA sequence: TGTGCCAGCAGTGAAAGTCCCGGGACAGACTACGAGCAGTACTTC. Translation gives CASSESPGTDYEQYF.

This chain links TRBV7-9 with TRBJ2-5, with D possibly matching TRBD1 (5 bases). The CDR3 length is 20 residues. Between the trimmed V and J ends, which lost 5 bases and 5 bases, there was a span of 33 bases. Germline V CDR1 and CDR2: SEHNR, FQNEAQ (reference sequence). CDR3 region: CASSTTPPRQSSRRTETQYF. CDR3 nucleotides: TGTGCCAGCAGCACCACCCCACCCCGACAGAGTTCCCGAAGAACGGAGACCCAGTACTTC.

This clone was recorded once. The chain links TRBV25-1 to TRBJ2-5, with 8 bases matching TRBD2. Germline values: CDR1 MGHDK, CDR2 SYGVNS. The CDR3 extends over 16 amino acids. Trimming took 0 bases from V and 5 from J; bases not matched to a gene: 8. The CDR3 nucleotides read TGTGCCAGCAGTGAATATTCAGAGCGGGGGTGGGAGACCCAGTACTTC. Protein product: CASSEYSERGWETQYF. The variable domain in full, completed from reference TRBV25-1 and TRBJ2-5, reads EADIYQTPRYLVIGTGKKITLECSQTMGHDKMYWYQQDPGMELHLIHYSYGVNSTEKGDLSSESTVSRIRTEHFPLTLESARPSHTSQYLCASSEYSERGWETQYFGPGTRLLVL.

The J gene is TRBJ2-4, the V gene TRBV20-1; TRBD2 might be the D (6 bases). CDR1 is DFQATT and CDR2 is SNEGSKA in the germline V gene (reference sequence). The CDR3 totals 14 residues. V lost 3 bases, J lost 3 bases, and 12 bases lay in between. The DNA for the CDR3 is TGCAGTGCTAGTGGCGGGGTCGGCAAAAACATTCAGTACTTC. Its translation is CSASGGVGKNIQYF.

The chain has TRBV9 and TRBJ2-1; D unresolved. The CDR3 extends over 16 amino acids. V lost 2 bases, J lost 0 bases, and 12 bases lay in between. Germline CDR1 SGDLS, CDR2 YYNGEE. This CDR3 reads CASSVTGLSSYNEQFF. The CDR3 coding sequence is TGTGCCAGCAGCGTGACCGGGTTGAGCTCCTACAATGAGCAGTTCTTC.

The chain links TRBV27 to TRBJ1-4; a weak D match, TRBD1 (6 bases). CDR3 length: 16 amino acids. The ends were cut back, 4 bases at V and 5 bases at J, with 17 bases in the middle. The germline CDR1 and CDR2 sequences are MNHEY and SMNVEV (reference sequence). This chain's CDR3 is CASSSTGRGANEKLFF. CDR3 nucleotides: TGTGCCAGCAGTTCTACAGGGAGAGGGGCGAATGAAAAACTGTTTTTT.

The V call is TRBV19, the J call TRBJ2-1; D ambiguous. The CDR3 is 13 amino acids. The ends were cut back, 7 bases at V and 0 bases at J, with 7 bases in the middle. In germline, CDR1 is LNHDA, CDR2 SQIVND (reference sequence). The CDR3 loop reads CASTSASYNEQFF. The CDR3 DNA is TGTGCCAGTACGAGCGCCTCCTACAATGAGCAGTTCTTC. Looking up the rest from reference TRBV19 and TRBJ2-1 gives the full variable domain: DGGITQSPKYLFRKEGQNVTLSCEQNLNHDAMYWYRQDPGQGLRLIYYSQIVNDFQKGDIAEGYSVSREKKESFPLTVTSAQKNPTAFYLCASTSASYNEQFFGPGTRLTVL.

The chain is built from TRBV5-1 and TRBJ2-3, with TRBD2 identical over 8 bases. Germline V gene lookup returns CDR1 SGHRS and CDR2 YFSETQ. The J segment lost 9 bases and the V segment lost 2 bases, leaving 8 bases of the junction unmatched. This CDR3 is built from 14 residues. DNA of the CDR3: TGCGCCAGCAGCTTCACCCCGGCGGGAGGCACGCAGTATTTT. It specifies CASSFTPAGGTQYF.

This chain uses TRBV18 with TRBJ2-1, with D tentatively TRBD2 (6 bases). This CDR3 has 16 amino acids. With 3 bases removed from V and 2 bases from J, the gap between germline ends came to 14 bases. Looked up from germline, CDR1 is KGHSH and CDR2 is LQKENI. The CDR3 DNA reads TGTGCCAGCTCACCTGGCGGGACCTGGGCCTACAATGAGCAGTTCTTC. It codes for CASSPGGTWAYNEQFF.

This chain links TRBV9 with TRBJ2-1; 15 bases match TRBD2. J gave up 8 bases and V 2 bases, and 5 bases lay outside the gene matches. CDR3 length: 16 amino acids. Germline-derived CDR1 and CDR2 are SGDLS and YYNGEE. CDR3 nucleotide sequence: TGTGCCAGCAGCGTCGGACTAGCGGGAGGGCAGGATGAGCAGTTCTTC. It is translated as CASSVGLAGGQDEQFF.